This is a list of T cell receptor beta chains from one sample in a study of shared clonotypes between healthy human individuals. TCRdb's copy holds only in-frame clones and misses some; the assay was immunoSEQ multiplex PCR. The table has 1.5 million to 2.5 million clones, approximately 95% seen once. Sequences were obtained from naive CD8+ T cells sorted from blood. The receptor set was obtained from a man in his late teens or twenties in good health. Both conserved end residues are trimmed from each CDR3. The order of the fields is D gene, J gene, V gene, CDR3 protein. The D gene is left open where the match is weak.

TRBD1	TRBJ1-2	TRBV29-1	SVRRPQGGGYT
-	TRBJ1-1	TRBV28	ASSFSILTEAHTEAF
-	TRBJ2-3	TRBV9	ATSEGRGFSDTQY
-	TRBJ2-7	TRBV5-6	ASSIGSSEQY
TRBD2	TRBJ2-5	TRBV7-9	ASSPGLAGSQETQY
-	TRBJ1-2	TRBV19	ASKRFEDYGYT
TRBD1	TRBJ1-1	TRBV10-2	ASSDPGQGNTEAF
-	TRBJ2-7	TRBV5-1	ASSLGAVSSYEQY
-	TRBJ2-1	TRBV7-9	ASRGFSYNEQF
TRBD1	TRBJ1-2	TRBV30	AWSGGGGAGYT
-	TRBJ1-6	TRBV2	SSMRENNSPLH
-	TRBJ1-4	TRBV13	ASSSRTVRNEKLF
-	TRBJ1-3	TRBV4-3	ASSQELGGLGNTIY
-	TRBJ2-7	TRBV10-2	ASSEISNEQY
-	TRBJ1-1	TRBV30	ASTRNTEAF
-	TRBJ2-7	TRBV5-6	ASSLEGGSYEQY
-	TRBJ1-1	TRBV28	ASSPGHNTEAF
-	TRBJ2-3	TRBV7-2	ASSLRQGVEDTQY
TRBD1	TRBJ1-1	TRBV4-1	ASSQAGQGWGDTEAF
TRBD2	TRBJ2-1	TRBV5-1	ASSLRSSGPYNEQF
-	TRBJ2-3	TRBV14	ASSQDEVTDTQY
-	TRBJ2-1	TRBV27	ASSYLPTASSYNEQF
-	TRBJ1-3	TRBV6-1	ASRDSGFSGNTIY
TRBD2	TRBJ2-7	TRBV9	ASSPWKSGGSLGEQY
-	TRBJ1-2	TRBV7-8	ASSLAIVTGNYGYT
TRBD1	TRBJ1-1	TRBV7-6	ASSLGTGGITEAF
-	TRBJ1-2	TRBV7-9	ASSPGLGGTNYGYT
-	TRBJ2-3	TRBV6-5	ASSYSVTDTQY
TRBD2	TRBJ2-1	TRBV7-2	ASSLGASGRMDEQF
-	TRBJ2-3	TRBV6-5	ASSYSGSTDTQY
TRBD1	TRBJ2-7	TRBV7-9	ASSFRDRPREQY
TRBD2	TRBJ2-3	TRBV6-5	ASSLGLSTDTQY
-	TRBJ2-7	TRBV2	ASSWDLRDEQY
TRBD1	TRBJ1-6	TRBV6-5	ASSYGTGVPPLH
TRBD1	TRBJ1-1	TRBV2	ASSGQTSPNTEAF
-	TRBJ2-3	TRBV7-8	ASSLRAGASTDTQY
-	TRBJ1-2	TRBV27	ASSLGATYGYT
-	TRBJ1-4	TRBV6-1	ASSVYRATNEKLF
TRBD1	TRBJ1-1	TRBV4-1	ASSQEGRQGGDTEAF
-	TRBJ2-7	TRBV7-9	ASNQRDTSYEQY
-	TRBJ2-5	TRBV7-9	ASSFSETYQETQY
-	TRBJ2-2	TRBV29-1	SVSGNTGELF
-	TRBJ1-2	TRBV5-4	ASSLRGTDYGYT
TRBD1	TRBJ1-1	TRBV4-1	ASSRTGGEGPRAEAF